These 21 T cell receptor beta chains share one sample of origin, sequenced in a study of OX40 agonist ivuxolimab in advanced cancers. Libraries were built with the immunoSEQ multiplex PCR assay. In its TCRdb copy, this immuneACCESS table keeps in-frame sequences only and misses some clones. Where compared with another copy, unresolved V genes explain less than half of these, and the others have no known cause. This sample is represented by 70,000 or so clones; 75% to 90% of them were singletons. The ten largest clones add up to approximately 0.94% of the sample. This material consisted of CD4+ or CD8+ T cells sorted from blood, taken in a trial of the OX40 agonist ivuxolimab. These receptors were obtained from an adult with an advanced solid tumor such as melanoma, head and neck, liver or kidney cancer.

This chain connects TRBV11-2 to TRBJ2-1, with 8 nucleotides matching TRBD2. CDR1 and CDR2 from the germline V gene are SGHAT and FQNNGV. The CDR3 covers 15 residues. J lost 5 bases, V lost 3 bases, and 6 bases had no gene match. The CDR3 protein is CASSFWRGVNNEQFF. The CDR3, as DNA: TGTGCCAGCAGCTTTTGGCGGGGGGTTAACAATGAGCAGTTCTTC. The variable domain in full, with the rest retrieved from reference TRBV11-2 and TRBJ2-1, is EAGVAQSPRYKIIEKRQSVAFWCNPISGHATLYWYQQILGQGPKLLIQFQNNGVVDDSQLPKDRFSAERLKGVDSTLKIQPAKLEDSAVYLCASSFWRGVNNEQFFGPGTRLTVL.

This clone was seen a single time. This chain links TRBV11-2 with TRBJ1-5; the D is unclear. V gave up 0 bases and J gave up 9 bases, with 9 bases separating them. The CDR3 has 13 residues. Germline V gives CDR1 SGHAT, CDR2 FQNNGV. In nucleotides, the CDR3 is TGTGCCAGCAGCTTAGATCAGTGGGGGCCCCAGCATTTT. It codes for CASSLDQWGPQHF.

V and J are TRBV2 and TRBJ1-4, with 8 bases lining up with TRBD1. In germline, CDR1 is SNHLY, CDR2 FYNNEI. V lost 4 bases, J lost 4 bases, and 8 bases stayed unmatched. This CDR3 comprises 16 residues. The CDR3 reads CASSVRQGLGNEKLFF. CDR3 coding DNA: TGTGCCAGCAGTGTCCGACAGGGGCTTGGTAATGAAAAACTGTTTTTT.

V usage is TRBV6-5 and J usage is TRBJ2-3; D is possibly TRBD2 (7 bases). This CDR3 has 14 residues. Between the trimmed V and J ends, which lost 4 bases and 4 bases, there was a span of 12 bases. The V gene's germline CDR1 is MNHEY and CDR2 SVGAGI. Here the CDR3 reads CASSWAGAADTQYF. The CDR3 DNA sequence: TGTGCCAGCAGTTGGGCGGGGGCGGCAGATACGCAGTATTTT.

The chain recombines TRBV6-1 with TRBJ1-1; D uncertain. Trimming stripped 7 bases from V and 5 bases from J, with 11 bases between. The CDR3 consists of 12 residues. CDR1 MNHNS and CDR2 SASEGT come from the germline V gene. The CDR3 sequence is CASTLFSTEAFF. As DNA, the CDR3 is TGTGCCAGCACCCTCTTTTCTACTGAAGCTTTCTTT.

The genes are TRBV14 and TRBJ1-2; 9 positions match TRBD1. The germline gives CDR1 SGHDN, CDR2 FVKESK. Trimming removed 4 bases from V and 2 bases from J; junction bases left unmatched: 11. The CDR3 covers 17 residues. The CDR3 sequence: CASSLEGGTGTNYGYTF. Here the CDR3 DNA reads TGTGCCAGCAGCCTAGAAGGTGGGACAGGGACCAACTATGGCTACACCTTC.

A few counts support this clone. One junction end does not reproduce the germline sequence, and a read error may be involved. The gene calls are TRBV7-7 and TRBJ2-1; D might be TRBD1 (5 bases). The CDR3 runs to 15 residues. Germline-derived CDR1 and CDR2 are SSHAT and FNYEAQ (reference sequence). Here the CDR3 DNA reads TGTGCTAGCAGCTCCGGCCGGGCTCAGGGCAATGAGCAGTTCTTC. It specifies CASSSGRAQGNEQFF.

V usage is TRBV7-2 and J usage is TRBJ2-1; possibly TRBD2 for D (5 bases). CDR1 SGHTA and CDR2 FQGNSA come from the germline V gene. Trimming took 2 bases from V and 1 from J, leaving 6 bases between them. The length of the CDR3 is 14 residues. The CDR3: CASSLSGSYNEQFF. CDR3 sequence (DNA): TGTGCCAGCAGCTTATCGGGATCCTACAATGAGCAGTTCTTC.

As regards this clone: Other DNA sequences within the sample encode an identical CDR3. CDR3 sequence (DNA): TGTGCCAGCAGTGCCGGGCCTTATAATTCACCCCTCCACTTT. This encodes CASSAGPYNSPLHF. The V call is TRBV6-1, the J call TRBJ1-6; D is unclear. V lost 4 bases, J lost 4 bases, and 8 bases lay in between. Germline V gene sequence: CDR1 MNHNS, CDR2 SASEGT. CDR3 size: 14 residues.

V is TRBV2 and J is TRBJ1-1; 8 nucleotides line up with TRBD1. The junction had 5 bases not matched to a gene; V was cut back by 4 bases and J by 4 bases. Germline assignment: CDR1 SNHLY and CDR2 FYNNEI. This CDR3 comprises 14 residues. The CDR3 DNA is TGTGCCAGCAGTGGGACAGGGAGGATCACTGAAGCTTTCTTT. Translation: CASSGTGRITEAFF. Filled out from reference TRBV2 and TRBJ1-1, the complete variable domain reads EPEVTQTPSHQVTQMGQEVILRCVPISNHLYFYWYRQILGQKVEFLVSFYNNEISEKSEIFDDQFSVERPDGSNFTLKIRSTKLEDSAMYFCASSGTGRITEAFFGQGTRLTVV.

In this sample, this clone turned up once. V gene TRBV7-6 combines with J gene TRBJ2-3; no firm D call. The germline gives CDR1 SGHVS, CDR2 FNYEAQ. V lost 3 bases and J 4 bases, leaving 5 bases between the germline ends. The CDR3 extends over 12 amino acids. The DNA for the CDR3 is TGTGCCAGCAGCTTGTCCCCAGATACGCAGTATTTT. It translates to CASSLSPDTQYF.

This rearrangement joins TRBV27 to TRBJ2-7, with 7 bases that match TRBD2. Trimming at V came to 4 bases and at J to 6 bases, leaving 6 bases not matched to a gene. Germline V CDR1 and CDR2: MNHEY, SMNVEV (reference sequence). The CDR3 sequence is 13 residues long. The CDR3 is CASSSTSEGEQYF. As DNA, the CDR3 is TGTGCCAGCAGTTCCACTAGCGAGGGCGAGCAGTACTTC.

The chain has TRBV18 and TRBJ1-4, with 9 bases matching TRBD1. Germline lookup yields CDR1 KGHSH and CDR2 LQKENI. This CDR3 is built from 18 residues. The ends lost 6 bases at V and 0 bases at J; junction bases unmatched: 11. The CDR3 is CASSPTGGTVPTNEKLFF. The CDR3 DNA reads TGTGCCAGCTCCCCAACAGGGGGCACCGTCCCAACTAATGAAAAACTGTTTTTT.

The chain employs TRBV7-9 and TRBJ2-7, with D perhaps matching TRBD1 (6 bases). CDR3 length: 16 residues. Trimming took off 5 bases at V and 4 bases at J, with 21 bases between the two ends. The germline CDR1 and CDR2 sequences are SEHNR and FQNEAQ (reference sequence). CDR3 sequence reads: CASSQGPGRLNYEQYF. The CDR3 DNA reads as TGTGCCAGCAGCCAGGGGCCCGGACGGCTTAATTACGAGCAGTACTTC.

The chain links TRBV9 to TRBJ2-2; D perhaps matches TRBD1 (5 bases). The germline V gene encodes CDR1 SGDLS and CDR2 YYNGEE. Deletions cut 2 bases from V and 4 bases from J, with 15 bases between. The CDR3 sequence is 16 residues long. The CDR3 nucleotides read TGTGCCAGCAGCGTTTTGGGGCAGTTACGCACCGGGGAGCTGTTTTTT. This sequence encodes CASSVLGQLRTGELFF.

DNA of the CDR3: TGTGCCAGCAGAGCAAATCAGCCCCAGCATTTT. Its protein product is CASRANQPQHF. The chain carries TRBV6-1 and TRBJ1-5; D is ambiguous. With 6 bases removed from V and 4 bases from J, the gap between germline ends came to 4 bases. The germline V gene has CDR1 MNHNS and CDR2 SASEGT. The CDR3 runs 11 residues.

The chain joins TRBV7-2 to TRBJ1-5, with D uncertain. V dropped 5 bases and J dropped 4 bases, with 15 bases sitting between them. In germline, CDR1 is SGHTA, CDR2 FQGNSA. The CDR3 spans 15 residues. CDR3 sequence reads: CASSPTWAGNQPQHF. The CDR3 bases are TGTGCCAGCAGCCCCACCTGGGCGGGGAATCAGCCCCAGCATTTT. The full variable domain, its missing parts supplied by reference TRBV7-2 and TRBJ1-5, is GAGVSQSPSNKVTEKGKDVELRCDPISGHTALYWYRQSLGQGLEFLIYFQGNSAPDKSGLPSDRFSAERTGGSVSTLTIQRTQQEDSAVYLCASSPTWAGNQPQHFGDGTRLSIL.

J is TRBJ1-1 and V is TRBV28; 7 bases are shared with TRBD1. This CDR3 spans 15 amino acids. Unmatched junction bases numbered 11, after V lost 6 bases and J lost 4 bases. Germline values: CDR1 MDHEN, CDR2 SYDVKM. CDR3 in amino acids: CASRPQGGGGTEAFF. In DNA, the CDR3 is TGTGCCAGCAGACCCCAGGGGGGGGGAGGCACTGAAGCTTTCTTT.

The J gene is TRBJ2-1, the V gene TRBV7-2; 16 nucleotides match TRBD2. Looked up from germline, CDR1 is SGHTA and CDR2 is FQGNSA. This CDR3 contains 19 residues. Trimming removed 1 base from V and 1 base from J; junction bases left unmatched: 4. CDR3 in DNA: TGTGCCAGCAGCTTAGAGGGACTAGCGGGGGGGAGATCCTACAATGAGCAGTTCTTC. The encoded protein is CASSLEGLAGGRSYNEQFF. Together with reference TRBV7-2 and TRBJ2-1, the CDR3 gives the full variable domain: GAGVSQSPSNKVTEKGKDVELRCDPISGHTALYWYRQSLGQGLEFLIYFQGNSAPDKSGLPSDRFSAERTGGSVSTLTIQRTQQEDSAVYLCASSLEGLAGGRSYNEQFFGPGTRLTVL.

V is TRBV16 and J is TRBJ2-1; 9 nucleotides align to TRBD2. There are 15 residues in the CDR3. Germline V gene lookup returns CDR1 KGHSY and CDR2 FQNENV. V trimming: 1 base; J trimming: 6 bases; junction bases outside the gene matches: 4. The CDR3 region is CASSQLRGGANEQFF. The CDR3 nucleotides are TGTGCCAGCAGCCAATTGCGCGGGGGGGCCAATGAGCAGTTCTTC.

This rearrangement joins TRBV18 to TRBJ2-2; 9 nucleotides align to TRBD2. The CDR3 is made up of 16 amino acids. Trimming cost V 0 bases and J 4 bases; bases outside gene matches: 3. Germline V gives CDR1 KGHSH, CDR2 LQKENI. This CDR3 is CASSPPLLAGTGELFF. CDR3 coding DNA: TGTGCCAGCTCACCACCGTTACTAGCGGGCACCGGGGAGCTGTTTTTT. Full variable domain (outside the CDR3, taken from reference TRBV18 and TRBJ2-2): NAGVMQNPRHLVRRRGQEARLRCSPMKGHSHVYWYRQLPEEGLKFMVYLQKENIIDESGMPKERFSAEFPKEGPSILRIQQVVRGDSAAYFCASSPPLLAGTGELFFGEGSRLTVL.